Sequencing of this TCR beta chain was carried out in a study of T cell clonality in common variable immunodeficiency. Most patients and controls had Caucasian heritage. CVID subjects had received replacement immunoglobulin for at least one year. The repertoire was sequenced with immunoSEQ multiplex PCR; TCRdb's copy has only in-frame clones and lacks some. The sample yields roughly 34,000 clones, without any singletons. Study-level points and caveats: CVID subjects had higher TCRbeta clonality than healthy controls, most marked in about a third. Common variable immunodeficiency TCR beta sequences reportedly had fewer deletions and N-nucleotide insertions.

In its sample, this clone was seen many times. Its antigen remains unidentified. The CDR3 end is not reached by the read, which stops 3 residues before it; the germline J gene fills it in. The CDR3 has 16 amino acids. Trimming stripped 4 bases from V and 2 bases from J, with 18 bases between. Germline V gene sequence: CDR1 SGHVS, CDR2 FQNEAQ. The sample taken for sequencing was peripheral blood mononuclear cells. This receptor was identified in a human donor with common variable immunodeficiency. The J gene is TRBJ2-7, the V gene TRBV7-8; a weak D match, TRBD2 (6 bases). CDR3 in amino acids: CASSSDYSKGTYEQYF. The sequenced part of the CDR3 DNA is TGTGCCAGCAGCTCGGACTATAGCAAAGGGACCTACGAG.